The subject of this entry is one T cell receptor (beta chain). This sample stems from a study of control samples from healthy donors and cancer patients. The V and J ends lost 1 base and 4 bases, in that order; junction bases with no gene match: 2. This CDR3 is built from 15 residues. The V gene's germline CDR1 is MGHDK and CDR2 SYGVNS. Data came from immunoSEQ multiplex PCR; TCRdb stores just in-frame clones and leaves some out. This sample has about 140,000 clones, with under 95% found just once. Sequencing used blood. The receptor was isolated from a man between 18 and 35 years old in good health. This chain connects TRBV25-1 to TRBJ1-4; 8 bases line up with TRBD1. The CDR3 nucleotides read TGTGCCAGCAGTGAATGGACAGGGAGTAATGAAAAACTGTTTTTT. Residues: CASSEWTGSNEKLFF.